Reported below is one T cell receptor (beta chain). These data are taken from a study of shared clonotypes between healthy human individuals. Germline CDR1 reads MGHRA; CDR2 reads YSYEKL. V shed 0 bases and J 8 bases; nucleotides not matched to a gene: 6. The CDR3 spans 16 residues. Under the authors' procedure: Filtering differed since immunoSEQ provided only junctions, with no quality scores. TCRdb's copy holds only in-frame clones and misses some; the assay was immunoSEQ multiplex PCR. V and J calls and clone size come straight from that table; D and trimming were deduced from the DNA. The data hold 2 million to 3 million clones, with over 85% observed a single time.

The chain joins TRBV4-1 to TRBJ2-3, with 12 bases lining up with TRBD2. Source material: naive CD4+ T cells sorted from blood. Subset of the sample: CD45RA+ positively selected. The TCR was taken from a man between 18 and 35 years old in good health. The CDR3 is CASSQDLAGGRGTQYF. Here the CDR3 DNA reads TGCGCCAGCAGCCAAGATCTAGCGGGGGGGCGAGGTACGCAGTATTTT.